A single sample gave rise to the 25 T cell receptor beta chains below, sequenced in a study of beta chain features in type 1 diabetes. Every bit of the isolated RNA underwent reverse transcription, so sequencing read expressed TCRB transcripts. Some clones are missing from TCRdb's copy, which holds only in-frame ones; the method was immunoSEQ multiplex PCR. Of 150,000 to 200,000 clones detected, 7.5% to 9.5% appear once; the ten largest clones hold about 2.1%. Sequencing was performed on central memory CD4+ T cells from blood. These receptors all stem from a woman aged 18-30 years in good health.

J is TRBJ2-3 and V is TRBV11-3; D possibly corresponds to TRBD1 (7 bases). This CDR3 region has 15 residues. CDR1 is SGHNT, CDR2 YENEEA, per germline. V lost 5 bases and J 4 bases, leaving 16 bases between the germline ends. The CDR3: CASSPRGDVADTQYF. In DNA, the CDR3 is TGTGCCAGCAGCCCCAGGGGGGATGTGGCAGATACGCAGTATTTT.

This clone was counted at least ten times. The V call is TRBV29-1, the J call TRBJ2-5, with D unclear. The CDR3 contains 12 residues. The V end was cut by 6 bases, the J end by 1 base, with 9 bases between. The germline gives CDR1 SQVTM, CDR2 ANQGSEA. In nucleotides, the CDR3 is TGCAGCGTGAATCCTAGCCAAGAGACCCAGTACTTC. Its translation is CSVNPSQETQYF.

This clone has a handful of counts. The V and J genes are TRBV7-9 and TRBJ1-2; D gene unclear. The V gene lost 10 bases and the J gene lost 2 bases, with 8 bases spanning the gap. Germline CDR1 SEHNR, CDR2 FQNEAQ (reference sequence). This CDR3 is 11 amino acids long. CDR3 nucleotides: TGTGCCACAGGAAGGAACTATGGCTACACCTTC. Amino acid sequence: CATGRNYGYTF.

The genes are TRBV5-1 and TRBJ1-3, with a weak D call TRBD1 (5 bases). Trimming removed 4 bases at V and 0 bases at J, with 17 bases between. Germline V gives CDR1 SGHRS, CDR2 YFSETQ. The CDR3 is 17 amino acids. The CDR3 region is CASSPADGGNSGNTIYF. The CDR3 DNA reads TGCGCCAGCAGCCCGGCGGATGGGGGGAACTCTGGAAACACCATATATTTT.

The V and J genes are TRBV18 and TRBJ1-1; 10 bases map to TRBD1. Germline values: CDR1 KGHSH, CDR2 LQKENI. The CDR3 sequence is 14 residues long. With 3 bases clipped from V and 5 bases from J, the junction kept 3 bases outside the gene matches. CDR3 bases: TGTGCCAGCTCACCGGACAGGGGGGGGACTGAAGCTTTCTTT. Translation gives CASSPDRGGTEAFF.

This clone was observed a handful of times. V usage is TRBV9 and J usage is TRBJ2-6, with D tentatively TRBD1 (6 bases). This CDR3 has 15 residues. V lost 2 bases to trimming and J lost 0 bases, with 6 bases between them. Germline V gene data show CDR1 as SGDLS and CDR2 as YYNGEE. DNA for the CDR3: TGTGCCAGCAGCGTGGGACACTCTGGGGCCAACGTCCTGACTTTC. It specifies CASSVGHSGANVLTF.

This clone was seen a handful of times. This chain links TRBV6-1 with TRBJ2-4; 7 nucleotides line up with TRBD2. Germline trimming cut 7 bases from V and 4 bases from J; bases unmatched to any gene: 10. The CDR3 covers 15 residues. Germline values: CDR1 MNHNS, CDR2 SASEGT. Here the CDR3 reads CASTREEASKNIQYF. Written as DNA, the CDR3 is TGTGCCAGCACTCGGGAGGAGGCTTCGAAAAACATTCAGTACTTC.

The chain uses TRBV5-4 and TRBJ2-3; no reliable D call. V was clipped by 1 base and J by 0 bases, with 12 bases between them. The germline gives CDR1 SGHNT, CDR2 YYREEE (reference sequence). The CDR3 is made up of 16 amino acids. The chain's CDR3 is CASSLTTGLSTDTQYF. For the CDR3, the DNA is TGTGCCAGCAGCTTGACGACTGGCCTTAGCACAGATACGCAGTATTTT.

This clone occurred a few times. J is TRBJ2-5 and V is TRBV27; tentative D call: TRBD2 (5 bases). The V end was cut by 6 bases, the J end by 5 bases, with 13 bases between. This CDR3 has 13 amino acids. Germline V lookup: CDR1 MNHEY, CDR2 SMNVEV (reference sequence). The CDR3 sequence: CASRRAPRETQYF. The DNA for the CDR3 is TGTGCCAGCAGGAGGGCCCCCCGCGAGACCCAGTACTTC.

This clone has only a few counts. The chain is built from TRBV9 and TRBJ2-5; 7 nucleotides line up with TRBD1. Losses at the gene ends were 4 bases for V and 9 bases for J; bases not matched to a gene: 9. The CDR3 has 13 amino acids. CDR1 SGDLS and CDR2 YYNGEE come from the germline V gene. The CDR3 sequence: CASSQGENRAQYF. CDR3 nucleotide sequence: TGTGCCAGCAGCCAGGGGGAAAATAGGGCCCAGTACTTC.

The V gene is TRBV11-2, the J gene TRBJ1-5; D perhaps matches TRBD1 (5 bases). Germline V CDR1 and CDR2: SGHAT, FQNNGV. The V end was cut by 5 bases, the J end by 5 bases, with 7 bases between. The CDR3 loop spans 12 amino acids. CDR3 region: CASSDSYQPQHF. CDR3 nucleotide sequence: TGTGCCAGCAGCGACAGCTATCAGCCCCAGCATTTT.

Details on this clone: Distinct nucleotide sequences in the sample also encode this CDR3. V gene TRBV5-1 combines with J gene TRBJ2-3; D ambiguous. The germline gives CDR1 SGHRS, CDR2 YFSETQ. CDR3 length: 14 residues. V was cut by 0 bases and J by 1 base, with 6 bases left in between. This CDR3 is CASSLERGTDTQYF. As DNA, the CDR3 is TGCGCCAGCAGCTTGGAACGGGGCACAGATACGCAGTATTTT.

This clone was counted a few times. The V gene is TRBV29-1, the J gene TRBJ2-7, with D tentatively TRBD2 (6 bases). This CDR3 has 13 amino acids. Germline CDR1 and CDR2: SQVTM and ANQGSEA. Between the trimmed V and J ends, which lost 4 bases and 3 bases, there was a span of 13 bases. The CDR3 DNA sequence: TGCAGCGTTGGGGGGGTAAATTTCTACGAGCAGTACTTC. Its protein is CSVGGVNFYEQYF.

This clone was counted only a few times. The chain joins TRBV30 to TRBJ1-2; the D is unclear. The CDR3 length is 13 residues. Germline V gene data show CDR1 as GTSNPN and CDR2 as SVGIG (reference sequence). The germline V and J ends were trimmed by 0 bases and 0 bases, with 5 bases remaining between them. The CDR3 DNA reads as TGTGCCTGGAGTGTACAAGCTAACTATGGCTACACCTTC. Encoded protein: CAWSVQANYGYTF.

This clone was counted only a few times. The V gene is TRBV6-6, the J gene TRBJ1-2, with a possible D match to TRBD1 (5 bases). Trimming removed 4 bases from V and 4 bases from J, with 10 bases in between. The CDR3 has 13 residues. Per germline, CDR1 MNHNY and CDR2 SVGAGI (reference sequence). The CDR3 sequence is CASSLGVSYGYTF. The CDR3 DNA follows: TGTGCCAGCAGTTTAGGGGTGAGCTATGGCTACACCTTC.

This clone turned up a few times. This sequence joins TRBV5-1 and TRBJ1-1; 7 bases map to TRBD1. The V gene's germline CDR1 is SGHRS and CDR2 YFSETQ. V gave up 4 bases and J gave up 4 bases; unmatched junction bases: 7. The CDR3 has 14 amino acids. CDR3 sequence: CASSIGQVVTEAFF. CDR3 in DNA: TGCGCCAGCAGCATCGGACAGGTGGTCACTGAAGCTTTCTTT.

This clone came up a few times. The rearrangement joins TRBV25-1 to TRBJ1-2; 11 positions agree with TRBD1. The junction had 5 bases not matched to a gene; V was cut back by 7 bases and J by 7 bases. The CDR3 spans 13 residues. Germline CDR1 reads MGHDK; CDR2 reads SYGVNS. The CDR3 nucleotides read TGTGCCAGCACCAGGACAGGGGGCAGTGGCTACACCTTC. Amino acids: CASTRTGGSGYTF.

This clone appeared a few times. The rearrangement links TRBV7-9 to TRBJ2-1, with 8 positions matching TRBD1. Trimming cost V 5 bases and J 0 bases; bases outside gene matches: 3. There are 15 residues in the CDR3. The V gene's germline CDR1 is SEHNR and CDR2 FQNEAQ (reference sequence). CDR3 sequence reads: CASSPDRASYNEQFF. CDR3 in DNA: TGTGCCAGCAGCCCGGACAGGGCCTCCTACAATGAGCAGTTCTTC.

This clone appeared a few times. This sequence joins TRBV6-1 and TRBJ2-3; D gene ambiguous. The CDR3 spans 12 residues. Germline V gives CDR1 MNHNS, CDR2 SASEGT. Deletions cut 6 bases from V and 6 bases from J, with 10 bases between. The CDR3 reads CASSARVDTQYF. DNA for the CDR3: TGTGCCAGCAGCGCCCGGGTGGATACGCAGTATTTT.

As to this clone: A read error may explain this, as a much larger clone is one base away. The CDR3 sequence: CASSLNRGTEAFF. The CDR3 bases are TGTGCCAGCAGCTTAAACAGGGGCACTGAAGCTTTCTTT. The chain carries TRBV7-3 and TRBJ1-1; 7 bases fit TRBD1. Losses at the gene ends were 1 base for V and 4 bases for J; bases not matched to a gene: 0. Germline CDR1 reads SGHTA; CDR2 reads FQGTGA. CDR3 length equals 13 residues.

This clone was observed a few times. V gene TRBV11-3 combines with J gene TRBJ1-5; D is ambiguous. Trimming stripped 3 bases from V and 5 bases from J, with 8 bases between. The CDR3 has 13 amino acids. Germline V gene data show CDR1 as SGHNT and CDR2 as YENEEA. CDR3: CASSFSRDQPQHF. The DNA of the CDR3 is TGTGCCAGCAGCTTCTCCCGGGATCAGCCCCAGCATTTT.

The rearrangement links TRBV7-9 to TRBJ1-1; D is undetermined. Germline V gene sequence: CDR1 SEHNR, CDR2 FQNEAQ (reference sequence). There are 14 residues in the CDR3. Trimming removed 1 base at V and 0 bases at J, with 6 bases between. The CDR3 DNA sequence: TGTGCCAGCAGCTTAGGGGCGTTGAACACTGAAGCTTTCTTT. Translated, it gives CASSLGALNTEAFF.

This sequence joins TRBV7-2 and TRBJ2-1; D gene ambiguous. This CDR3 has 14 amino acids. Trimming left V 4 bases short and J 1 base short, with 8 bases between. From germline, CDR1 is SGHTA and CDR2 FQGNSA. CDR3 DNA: TGTGCCAGCAGCTCCTCTAGGTCCTACAATGAGCAGTTCTTC. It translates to CASSSSRSYNEQFF.

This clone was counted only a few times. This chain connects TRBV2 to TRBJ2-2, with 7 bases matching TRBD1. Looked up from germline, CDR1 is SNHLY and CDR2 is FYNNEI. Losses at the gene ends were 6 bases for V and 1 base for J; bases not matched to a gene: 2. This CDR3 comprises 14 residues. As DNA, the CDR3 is TGTGCCAGCAGCCGGGACAGGAACACCGGGGAGCTGTTTTTT. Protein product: CASSRDRNTGELFF.

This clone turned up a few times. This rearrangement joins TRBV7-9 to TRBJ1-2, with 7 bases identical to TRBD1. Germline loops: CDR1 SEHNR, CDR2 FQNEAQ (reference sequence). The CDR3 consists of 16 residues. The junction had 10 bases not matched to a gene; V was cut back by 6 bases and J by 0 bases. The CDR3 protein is CASRGLDRASNYGYTF. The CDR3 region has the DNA TGTGCCAGCAGAGGCCTCGACAGGGCTTCTAACTATGGCTACACCTTC.